This TCR beta chain emerged from a study of glioma-infiltrating T cells. Many counts were recorded for this clonotype. What it binds is unknown. Using RNA template, CDR3s of TCR alpha and beta were amplified with iRepertoire arm-PCR. Tissue mRNA or PBMC total RNA, roughly 85-450 ng, went into one-step reverse transcription and amplification. TCRdb reprocessed the multiplex PCR reads via MiXCR and lists one record per CDR3 protein. The sample yields tens of thousands of distinct CDR3 sequences, about 37% seen once. Whole-study findings and limits: Very few CDR3 sequences were shared between tissue and blood. Non-neoplastic patients had below-expected tissue-blood divergence, while all gliomas exceeded expectation.

Trimming at V came to 3 bases and at J to 1 base, leaving 2 bases not matched to a gene. Per the germline V gene, CDR1 is SGHTA and CDR2 is FQGNSA. This CDR3 has 14 residues. This clonotype was obtained from a human donor with low-grade glioma or glioblastoma, undergoing nonglioma brain surgery, or in good health (not recorded which). The specimen was glioma tissue, nonneoplastic brain tissue, or PBMCs (not recorded which). V is TRBV7-2 and J is TRBJ1-2; 7 bases match TRBD1. CDR3 in amino acids: CASSLNRGNYGYTF. The CDR3 DNA is TGTGCCAGCAGCTTGAACAGGGGTAACTATGGCTACACCTTC.